Shown below are 20 T cell receptor beta chains from a single sample sequenced in a study of blood T cell repertoires in COVID-19. Data came from immunoSEQ multiplex PCR; TCRdb stores just in-frame clones and leaves some out. The table lists fewer than 350,000 clones, approximately 86% of them singletons. Sequencing used peripheral blood. These receptors all come from a man in his late teens or twenties with active or convalescent COVID-19.

The gene calls are TRBV10-1 and TRBJ1-5; D unclear. This CDR3 is built from 13 residues. The V and J ends lost 6 bases and 4 bases respectively, with 10 bases between them. Per germline, CDR1 WNHNN and CDR2 SYGVQD (reference sequence). The CDR3 loop reads CASRRPPNQPQHF. The CDR3 region has the DNA TGCGCCAGCAGGCGTCCGCCGAATCAGCCCCAGCATTTT.

The rearrangement joins TRBV2 to TRBJ2-7; no clear D gene. The CDR3 is made up of 13 amino acids. Germline V gene sequence: CDR1 SNHLY, CDR2 FYNNEI. The V gene lost 3 bases and the J gene lost 3 bases, with 9 bases spanning the gap. The CDR3 loop is CASSDLAVYEQYF. CDR3 sequence (DNA): TGTGCCAGCAGTGACCTGGCAGTCTACGAGCAGTACTTC.

This chain joins TRBV5-5 and TRBJ2-1; perhaps TRBD2 as D (7 bases). V lost 10 bases to trimming and J lost 5 bases, with 16 bases between them. Germline V lookup: CDR1 SGHKS, CDR2 YYEKEE (reference sequence). CDR3 length equals 13 residues. The CDR3 DNA follows: TGTGCCGGGGCGGGGGCGAACCACAATGAGCAGTTCTTC. It yields the protein CAGAGANHNEQFF.

J is TRBJ2-5 and V is TRBV9; tentative D call: TRBD2 (6 bases). CDR3 length equals 13 residues. CDR1 and CDR2 from the germline V gene are SGDLS and YYNGEE. V was trimmed by 0 bases and J by 4 bases, leaving 7 bases between them. This CDR3 reads CASSVVEGETQYF. The CDR3 DNA reads as TGTGCCAGCAGCGTAGTGGAGGGAGAGACCCAGTACTTC.

V and J are TRBV5-1 and TRBJ2-6; maybe TRBD2 (6 bases). This CDR3 spans 14 amino acids. V lost 5 bases to trimming and J lost 1 base, with 7 bases between them. In germline, CDR1 is SGHRS, CDR2 YFSETQ. The CDR3 region has the DNA TGCGCCAGCAGTGGAGGGTCTGGGGCCAACGTCCTGACTTTC. This gives the protein CASSGGSGANVLTF.

The chain employs TRBV6-2 or TRBV6-3 and TRBJ2-7, with 10 bases lining up with TRBD1. Germline CDR1 MNHEY, CDR2 SVGEGT. This CDR3 has 14 residues. The ends lost 5 bases at V and 4 bases at J; junction bases unmatched: 5. CDR3 coding DNA: TGTGCCAGCAGTCAGACAGGGGGCTGGTACGAGCAGTACTTC. Translating gives CASSQTGGWYEQYF.

V and J are TRBV7-9 and TRBJ2-7; TRBD1 matches 10 bases. The CDR3 has 18 amino acids. The ends lost 3 bases at V and 7 bases at J; junction bases unmatched: 18. From germline, CDR1 is SEHNR and CDR2 FQNEAQ (reference sequence). This CDR3 is CASSFASNPGQGSGEQYF. Written as DNA, the CDR3 is TGTGCCAGCAGCTTCGCCAGCAATCCGGGACAGGGGTCGGGTGAGCAGTACTTC.

This sequence joins TRBV20-1 and TRBJ2-7, with unresolved D. This CDR3 region has 11 residues. The V end lost 1 base, the J end lost 7 bases, and 8 bases lay between the germline ends. Germline CDR1 DFQATT, CDR2 SNEGSKA (reference sequence). As DNA, the CDR3 is TGCAGTGCTAGAGTAGTATCTGAGCAGTACTTC. Residues: CSARVVSEQYF.

The CDR3 bases are TGTGCCAGCAGCCAAGGTCGGAGTGTTAGAAACACCATATATTTT. Its translation: CASSQGRSVRNTIYF. This rearrangement joins TRBV14 to TRBJ1-3; no reliable D call. This CDR3 has 15 amino acids. From germline, CDR1 is SGHDN and CDR2 FVKESK. Trimming took 1 base from V and 5 from J, leaving 12 bases between them.

V usage is TRBV19 and J usage is TRBJ2-7; D is undetermined. From germline, CDR1 is LNHDA and CDR2 SQIVND (reference sequence). This CDR3 contains 14 residues. The ends were cut back, 3 bases at V and 3 bases at J, with 12 bases in the middle. In DNA, the CDR3 is TGTGCCAGTAGTATTATATCGACAAGCTACGAGCAGTACTTC. This encodes CASSIISTSYEQYF.

About this clone itself: Other nucleotide sequences in the sample specify the same CDR3. This chain connects TRBV3-1 (or the pseudogene TRBV3-2) to TRBJ1-2; D is undetermined. There are 13 residues in the CDR3. V lost 1 base and J 4 bases, leaving 7 bases between the germline ends. The germline V gene has CDR1 LGHDT and CDR2 YNNKEL (reference sequence). The chain's CDR3 is CASSQGPVYGYTF. The CDR3 DNA reads as TGTGCCAGCAGCCAAGGGCCAGTCTATGGCTACACCTTC.

This clone was detected only a few times. V and J are TRBV9 and TRBJ1-3, with D maybe TRBD1 (6 bases). V lost 4 bases and J 2 bases, leaving 13 bases between the germline ends. This CDR3 is built from 15 residues. Germline CDR1 and CDR2: SGDLS and YYNGEE. This CDR3 reads CASSLATGTGNTIYF. DNA for the CDR3: TGTGCCAGCAGCTTAGCCACAGGGACTGGAAACACCATATATTTT.

This rearrangement joins TRBV5-1 to TRBJ1-2; D may be TRBD1 (6 bases). V was trimmed by 5 bases and J by 3 bases, leaving 17 bases between them. Germline V lookup: CDR1 SGHRS, CDR2 YFSETQ. CDR3 length: 15 amino acids. In DNA form, the CDR3 reads TGCGCCAGCAGGGGAACGACAGGCGTAGACTATGGCTACACCTTC. Its translation: CASRGTTGVDYGYTF.

This clone was observed once. V and J are TRBV19 and TRBJ1-5; TRBD1 aligns across 9 bases. After removal of 7 bases from V and 6 bases from J, the junction contained 4 bases not matched to a gene. The CDR3 is 13 residues long. CDR1 and CDR2 (germline): LNHDA, SQIVND (reference sequence). The CDR3 sequence is CASTTGGLQPQHF. The CDR3 DNA is TGTGCCAGTACCACAGGGGGCCTTCAGCCCCAGCATTTT. Supplemented by reference TRBV19 and TRBJ1-5, the full variable domain reads DGGITQSPKYLFRKEGQNVTLSCEQNLNHDAMYWYRQDPGQGLRLIYYSQIVNDFQKGDIAEGYSVSREKKESFPLTVTSAQKNPTAFYLCASTTGGLQPQHFGDGTRLSIL.

Only one count was recorded for this clone. This chain connects TRBV2 to TRBJ2-7, with a possible D match to TRBD1 (5 bases). The V end was cut by 0 bases, the J end by 0 bases, with 6 bases between. Per the germline V gene, CDR1 is SNHLY and CDR2 is FYNNEI. The CDR3 runs to 14 residues. CDR3 sequence reads: CASSEAGASYEQYF. CDR3 nucleotide sequence: TGTGCCAGCAGTGAAGCAGGGGCCTCCTACGAGCAGTACTTC.

In this sample, this clone turned up once. The chain links TRBV19 to TRBJ2-3, with a weak D call TRBD2 (5 bases). V was cut by 5 bases and J by 0 bases, with 12 bases left in between. The CDR3 covers 15 residues. Germline CDR1 is LNHDA and CDR2 is SQIVND (reference sequence). The CDR3 bases are TGTGCCAGTAGTCCAAGACGGGGTAGCACAGATACGCAGTATTTT. Its protein product is CASSPRRGSTDTQYF.

This clone was recorded at least ten times. The CDR3 region has the DNA TGTGCCAGCACCGGGGGGCGCATAAGAGAGACCCAGTACTTC. Translated, it gives CASTGGRIRETQYF. The V gene is TRBV2, the J gene TRBJ2-5; TRBD2 might be the D (7 bases). Germline loops: CDR1 SNHLY, CDR2 FYNNEI. Trimming shortened V by 7 bases and J by 4 bases, and 16 bases separated the two germline ends. The CDR3 sequence is 14 residues long.

The chain employs TRBV5-8 and TRBJ1-1; D is ambiguous. There are 15 residues in the CDR3. V lost 1 base, J lost 3 bases, and 13 bases lay in between. Germline values: CDR1 SGHTS, CDR2 YDEGEE. DNA for the CDR3: TGTGCCAGCAGCTTGAGGCTGATCGGGTACACTGAAGCTTTCTTT. This sequence encodes CASSLRLIGYTEAFF.

The CDR3, as DNA: TGTGCCAGCAGCTTGGGCGCACAGGGGGCCTACAATGAGCAGTTCTTC. It specifies CASSLGAQGAYNEQFF. The V and J genes are TRBV5-6 and TRBJ2-1; 8 bases agree with TRBD1. J gave up 2 bases and V 0 bases, and 4 bases lay outside the gene matches. Germline values: CDR1 SGHDT, CDR2 YYEEEE. This CDR3 has 16 amino acids.

The chain has TRBV10-1 and TRBJ1-2, with D unresolved. This CDR3 comprises 16 residues. V lost 6 bases to trimming and J lost 4 bases, with 21 bases between them. Per germline, CDR1 WNHNN and CDR2 SYGVQD (reference sequence). The CDR3 reads CASRKGGRYGVYGYTF. DNA for the CDR3: TGCGCCAGCAGGAAAGGTGGGAGGTATGGTGTCTATGGCTACACCTTC.